This paragraph covers one TCR beta chain sequence. This clonotype was found a few times. Base qualities are not recorded, but no much larger clone differs from it by a single base. Blood cells were gated as tetramer-binding CD4+ effector-memory gut-homing T cells: CD3+, CD45RA-, CD62L-, integrin beta7+, with lineage markers excluded. To study recall of gluten-specific T cells, treated celiac disease patients who were on a gluten-free diet went through a 14-day oral dietary gluten challenge. Cells were sorted on an Aria II cell sorter as single cells, and also in bulk when tetramer-positive cells were relatively numerous. Peripheral blood mononuclear cells were isolated using Ficoll density gradient centrifugation and were cryopreserved prior to staining. Thawed cells were stained with a pool of PE-conjugated HLA-DQ:gluten tetramers presenting immunodominant gluten epitopes before sorting of tetramer-binding CD4+ T cells. Following HLA-DQ:gluten tetramer staining, tetramer-based enrichment was performed on blood samples.

The sample belongs to a study of T cells during gluten challenge in celiac disease (dated by TCRdb to the late 2010s). Regarding the research as a whole: Paired single-cell TCR sequencing was performed for about 7 challenge participants showing a significant rise in HLA-DQ:gluten tetramer-binding T cells. On the Illumina MiSeq, single-cell libraries were sequenced paired-end 250 bp and bulk libraries were sequenced paired-end 300 bp. Blood was collected at baseline, day 6 and day 14 of the challenge, whereas duodenal biopsies were collected at baseline and day 14.

The paper's findings and limits, for the study overall: Clonal expansion rose on day 6, as shown by reduced sample-corrected Shannon diversity of circulating gluten-specific T cells. The circulating gluten-specific T cells hit their peak on day 6, and the day-6 repertoire seemed to be made up largely of expanded preexisting memory clonotypes. Across 7 patients, about 11-45% of single-cell TCR-alpha/beta clonotypes at the latest time point were also present at baseline; bulk data gave about 51-55%.

V loses 6 bases at its end and J loses 6 bases; junction bases beyond the gene matches: 15. The CDR3 runs 17 residues from the cysteine to the phenylalanine. Kept here is only the CDR3 DNA, which spans 51 bases and is read in frame from base 1. The germline V gene encodes CDR1 MNHNS and CDR2 SASEGT. The library came from single-cell sequencing. Sequenced using an Illumina MiSeq. Three nested PCRs using multiplexed primers that cover all TRA and TRB V genes were used to amplify paired single-cell TCR-alpha and TCR-beta sequences. On the authors' methods: Selected pRESTO steps were used to preprocess reads, and IMGT/HighV-QUEST was used to assign V, D, J genes and CDR3 junctions. A single cell was kept only if the cell was a valid singleton with no more than three chains, each backed by 100 or more reads. A clonotype was defined by identical paired TCR-alpha/beta nucleotide sequences, and sharing across patients of only 0.15% to 0.25% pointed to negligible cross-contamination. Repertoire diversity was estimated with an undersampling-corrected Shannon index in samples with more than 20 cells. TCRdb applied fastp at Q25 and MiXCR to the public reads, then kept only in-frame beta chains. Rows merge per CDR3 protein into single entries with the most common DNA and genes. None of the V and J calls come from the authors' own analysis; TCRdb made them. The sample profile shows 250 to 300 distinct CDR3 sequences; 39% of them were found once. The ten largest clones represent 50% to 60% of the sample.

The input for sequencing was gluten-specific CD4+ T cells sorted from blood using tetramers, taken at baseline or on day 6, 14 or 28 of gluten challenge (not recorded which). The rearrangement joined TRBV6-1 to TRBJ2-1; TRBD1 matches 9 bases in the middle. This sequence originates from a female donor with celiac disease. The nucleotide sequence is TGTGCCAGCAGCCGTAGGGGAGCGGGACAGGGTCTCAATGAGCAGTTCTTC. This encodes CASSRRGAGQGLNEQFF.